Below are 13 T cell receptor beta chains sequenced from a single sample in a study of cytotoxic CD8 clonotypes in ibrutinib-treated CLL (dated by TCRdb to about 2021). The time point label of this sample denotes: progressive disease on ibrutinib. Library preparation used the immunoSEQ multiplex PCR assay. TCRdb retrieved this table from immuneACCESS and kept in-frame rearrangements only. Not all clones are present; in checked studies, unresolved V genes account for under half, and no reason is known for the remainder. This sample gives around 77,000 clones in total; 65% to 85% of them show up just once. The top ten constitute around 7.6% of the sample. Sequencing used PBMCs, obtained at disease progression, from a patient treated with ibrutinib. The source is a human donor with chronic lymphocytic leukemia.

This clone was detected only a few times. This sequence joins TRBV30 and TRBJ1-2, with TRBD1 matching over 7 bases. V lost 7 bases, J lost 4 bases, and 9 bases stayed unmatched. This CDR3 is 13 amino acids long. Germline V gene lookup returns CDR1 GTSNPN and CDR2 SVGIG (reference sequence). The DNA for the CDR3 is TGTGCCTCGGACAGGCGGTACAGCTATGGCTACACCTTC. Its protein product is CASDRRYSYGYTF.

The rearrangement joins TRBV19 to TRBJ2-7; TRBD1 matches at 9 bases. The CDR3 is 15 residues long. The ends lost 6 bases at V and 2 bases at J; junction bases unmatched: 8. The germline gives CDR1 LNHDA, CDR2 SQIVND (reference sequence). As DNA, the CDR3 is TGTGCCAGTAGGAAGACAGGGGGTGAACCCTACGAGCAGTACTTC. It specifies CASRKTGGEPYEQYF.

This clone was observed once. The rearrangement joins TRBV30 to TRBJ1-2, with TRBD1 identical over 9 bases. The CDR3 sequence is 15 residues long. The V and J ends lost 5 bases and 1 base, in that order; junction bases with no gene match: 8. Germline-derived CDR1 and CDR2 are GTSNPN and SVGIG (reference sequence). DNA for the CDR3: TGTGCCTGGTACCGGGACAGGGCTAATAACTATGGCTACACCTTC. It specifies CAWYRDRANNYGYTF.

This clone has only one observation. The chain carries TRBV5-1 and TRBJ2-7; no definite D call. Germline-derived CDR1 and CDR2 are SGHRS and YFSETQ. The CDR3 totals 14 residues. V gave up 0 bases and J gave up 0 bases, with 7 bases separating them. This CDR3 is CASSLVSNSYEQYF. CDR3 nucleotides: TGCGCCAGCAGCTTGGTGTCAAACTCCTACGAGCAGTACTTC.

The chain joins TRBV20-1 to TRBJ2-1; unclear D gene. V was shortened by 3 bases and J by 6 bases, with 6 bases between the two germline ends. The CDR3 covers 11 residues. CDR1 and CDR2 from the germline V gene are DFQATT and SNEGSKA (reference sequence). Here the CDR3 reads CSARVSNEQFF. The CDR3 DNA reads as TGCAGTGCTAGGGTATCCAATGAGCAGTTCTTC.

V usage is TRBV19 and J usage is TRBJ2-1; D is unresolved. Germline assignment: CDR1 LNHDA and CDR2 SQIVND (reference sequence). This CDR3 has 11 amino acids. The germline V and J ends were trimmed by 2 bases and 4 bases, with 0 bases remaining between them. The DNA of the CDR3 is TGTGCCAGTAGTATATACAATGAGCAGTTCTTC. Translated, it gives CASSIYNEQFF.

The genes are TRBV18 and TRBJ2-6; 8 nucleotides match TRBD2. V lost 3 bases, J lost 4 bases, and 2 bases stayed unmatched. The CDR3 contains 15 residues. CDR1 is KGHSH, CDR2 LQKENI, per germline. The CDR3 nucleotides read TGTGCCAGCTCACCGGGACTAGTCGGGGCCAACGTCCTGACTTTC. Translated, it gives CASSPGLVGANVLTF.

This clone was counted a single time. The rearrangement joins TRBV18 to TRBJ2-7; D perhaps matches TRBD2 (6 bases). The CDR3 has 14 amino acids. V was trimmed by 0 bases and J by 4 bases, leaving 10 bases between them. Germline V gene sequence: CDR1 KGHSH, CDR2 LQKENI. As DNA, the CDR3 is TGTGCCAGCTCACCACCGTCAGGGAGGTACGAGCAGTACTTC. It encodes CASSPPSGRYEQYF.

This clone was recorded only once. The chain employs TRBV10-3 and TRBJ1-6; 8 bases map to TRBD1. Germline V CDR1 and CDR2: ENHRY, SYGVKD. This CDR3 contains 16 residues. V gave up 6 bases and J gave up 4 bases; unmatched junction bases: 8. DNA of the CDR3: TGTGCCATCAGGGGGGGACAGGAACTGTATAATTCACCCCTCCACTTT. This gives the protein CAIRGGQELYNSPLHF.

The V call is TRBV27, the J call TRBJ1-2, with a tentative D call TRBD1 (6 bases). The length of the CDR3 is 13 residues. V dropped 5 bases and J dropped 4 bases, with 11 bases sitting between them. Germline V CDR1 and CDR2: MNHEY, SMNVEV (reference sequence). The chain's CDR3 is CASSPSGAYGYTF. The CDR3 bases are TGTGCCAGCAGTCCCTCGGGGGCCTATGGCTACACCTTC.

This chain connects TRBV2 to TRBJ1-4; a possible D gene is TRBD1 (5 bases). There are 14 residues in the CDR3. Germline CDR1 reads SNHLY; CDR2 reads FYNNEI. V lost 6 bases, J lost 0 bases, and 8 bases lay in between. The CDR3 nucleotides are TGTGCCAGCAGGGGGGTTTCAACTAATGAAAAACTGTTTTTT. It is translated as CASRGVSTNEKLFF.

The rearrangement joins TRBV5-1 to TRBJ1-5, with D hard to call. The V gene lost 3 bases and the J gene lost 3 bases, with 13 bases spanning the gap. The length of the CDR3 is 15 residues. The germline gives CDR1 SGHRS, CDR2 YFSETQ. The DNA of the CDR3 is TGCGCCAGCAGCTCTCAGCCCGGGTCCAATCAGCCCCAGCATTTT. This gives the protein CASSSQPGSNQPQHF.

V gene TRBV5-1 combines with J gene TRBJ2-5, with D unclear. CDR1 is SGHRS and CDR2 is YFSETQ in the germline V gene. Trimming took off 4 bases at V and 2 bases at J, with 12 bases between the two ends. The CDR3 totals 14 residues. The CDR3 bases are TGCGCCAGCAGCCAAAACAGTATACAAGAGACCCAGTACTTC. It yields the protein CASSQNSIQETQYF.